One sample yielded the 26 T cell receptor beta chains listed below, sequenced in a study of T cells after yellow fever vaccination. TCRdb reanalysed the 5' RACE reads using MiXCR and keeps one entry per CDR3 protein. Of almost 600,000 distinct CDR3 sequences detected, 13% appear once; the ten largest clones hold around an eighth. The sequenced sample was PBMCs, obtained on the day of the yellow fever booster vaccination. The origin of the receptors is a man aged 25 to 45 who received the YFV17D yellow fever vaccine.

V gene TRBV7-2 combines with J gene TRBJ2-3; D is unresolved. The CDR3 runs to 17 residues. Germline CDR1 and CDR2: SGHTA and FQGNSA. Trimming took off 3 bases at V and 0 bases at J, with 16 bases between the two ends. This CDR3 reads CASSLWRINTSTDTQYF. The CDR3 nucleotides are TGTGCCAGCAGCTTGTGGCGCATAAATACTAGCACAGATACGCAGTATTTT.

This clonotype has a handful of counts. The gene calls are TRBV12-3 or TRBV12-4 and TRBJ2-5; 11 nucleotides match TRBD2. The junction had 10 bases not matched to a gene; V was cut back by 7 bases and J by 3 bases. The CDR3 covers 16 residues. CDR3 loop: CASTSVAGGAKETQYF. For the CDR3, the DNA is TGTGCCAGCACTTCGGTAGCGGGAGGGGCAAAAGAGACCCAGTACTTC.

This clonotype has a handful of counts. The chain couples TRBV5-1 to TRBJ1-1; no clear D gene. V was cut by 2 bases and J by 5 bases, with 16 bases left in between. Looked up from germline, CDR1 is SGHRS and CDR2 is YFSETQ. The CDR3 is made up of 15 amino acids. As DNA, the CDR3 is TGCGCCAGCAGCTTATCTCCAAACGAGAGAACTGAAGCTTTCTTT. As protein: CASSLSPNERTEAFF.

This clonotype occurred many times. CDR3 nucleotide sequence: TGTGCCAGCAGTTTAGGTGAGGGCTACGAGCAGTACTTC. Encoded protein: CASSLGEGYEQYF. The rearrangement uses TRBV12-3 or TRBV12-4 and TRBJ2-7, with D perhaps TRBD2 (5 bases). Trimming removed 1 base from V and 3 bases from J, with 7 bases in between. This CDR3 has 13 amino acids.

This clonotype was observed many times. The chain combines TRBV4-3 with TRBJ2-7; TRBD1 aligns across 8 bases. Germline-derived CDR1 and CDR2 are LGHNA and YSLEER. This CDR3 has 15 amino acids. With 3 bases clipped from V and 4 bases from J, the junction kept 8 bases outside the gene matches. Here the CDR3 reads CASSQAGTGPYEQYF. In nucleotides, the CDR3 is TGCGCCAGCAGCCAGGCTGGGACAGGCCCATACGAGCAGTACTTC.

This rearrangement joins TRBV5-1 to TRBJ2-2; D uncertain. The CDR3 is made up of 15 amino acids. Germline V gene lookup returns CDR1 SGHRS and CDR2 YFSETQ. The V end was cut by 0 bases, the J end by 1 base, with 7 bases between. The CDR3 loop reads CASSLDSRNTGELFF. The CDR3 bases are TGCGCCAGCAGCTTGGACTCGCGGAACACCGGGGAGCTGTTTTTT. The full variable domain, its missing parts supplied by reference TRBV5-1 and TRBJ2-2, is KAGVTQTPRYLIKTRGQQVTLSCSPISGHRSVSWYQQTPGQGLQFLFEYFSETQRNKGNFPGRFSGRQFSNSRSEMNVSTLELGDSALYLCASSLDSRNTGELFFGEGSRLTVL.

The chain has TRBV7-6 and TRBJ2-7; D ambiguous. CDR3 length: 13 amino acids. The ends were cut back, 9 bases at V and 4 bases at J, with 16 bases in the middle. CDR1 is SGHVS, CDR2 FNYEAQ, per germline. CDR3 nucleotides: TGTGCCAGATGCCCTCCCCGCCTATACGAGCAGTACTTC. Translated: CARCPPRLYEQYF. The full variable domain, its missing parts supplied by reference TRBV7-6 and TRBJ2-7, is GAGVSQSPRYKVTKRGQDVALRCDPISGHVSLYWYRQALGQGPEFLTYFNYEAQQDKSGLPNDRFSAERPEGSISTLTIQRTEQRDSAMYRCARCPPRLYEQYFGPGTRLTVT.

Here the CDR3 reads CSARAILGYTF. DNA for the CDR3: TGCAGTGCTAGAGCCATTCTCGGCTACACCTTC. This sequence joins TRBV20-1 and TRBJ1-2; D unresolved. The germline CDR1 and CDR2 sequences are DFQATT and SNEGSKA (reference sequence). The CDR3 runs 11 residues. The ends were cut back, 1 base at V and 8 bases at J, with 8 bases in the middle.

This clonotype was seen repeatedly, ten times or more. This rearrangement joins TRBV20-1 to TRBJ2-7; TRBD1 is a possible D gene (5 bases). This CDR3 is built from 13 residues. Germline assignment: CDR1 DFQATT and CDR2 SNEGSKA (reference sequence). V was cut by 6 bases and J by 7 bases, with 19 bases left in between. This chain's CDR3 is CSARTTDLKEQYF. In DNA form, the CDR3 reads TGCAGTGCCCGGACGACAGACCTTAAAGAGCAGTACTTC.

The chain uses TRBV3-1 and TRBJ2-1, with no clear D. The CDR3 loop spans 11 amino acids. Deletions cut 5 bases from V and 8 bases from J, with 7 bases between. CDR1 is LGHDT and CDR2 is YNNKEL in the germline V gene (reference sequence). In DNA, the CDR3 is TGTGCCAGCAGCAAAAGGGATGAGCAGTTCTTC. It yields the protein CASSKRDEQFF.

Only a few counts were recorded for this clonotype. The CDR3 DNA sequence: TGTGCCAGCGCGGCCAGGTGGACAGGGGAATTATACATTCAGTACTTC. It codes for CASAARWTGELYIQYF. The rearrangement links TRBV28 to TRBJ2-4, with 9 positions matching TRBD1. Germline CDR1 MDHEN, CDR2 SYDVKM. V lost 8 bases, J lost 8 bases, and 16 bases stayed unmatched. The CDR3 is 16 amino acids.

To note about this clonotype: The junction does not match germline at one end; this may be a read error. The chain couples TRBV4-2 to TRBJ2-3; the D gene could be TRBD1 or TRBD2 (5 bases each). Per germline, CDR1 LGHNA and CDR2 YNFKEQ. This CDR3 contains 16 residues. CDR3: CASSQTGQGVTDTRYF. The CDR3 region has the DNA TGTGCCAGCAGCCAAACGGGGCAGGGAGTCACAGATACGCGGTATTTT.

In its sample, this clonotype was seen a few times. The chain has TRBV2 and TRBJ2-3; TRBD2 might be the D (5 bases). This CDR3 has 16 residues. Trimming shortened V by 6 bases and J by 2 bases, and 18 bases separated the two germline ends. From germline, CDR1 is SNHLY and CDR2 FYNNEI. The CDR3 loop is CASSPRRAILTDTQYF. The CDR3 nucleotides read TGTGCCAGCAGCCCGAGGCGGGCAATACTCACAGATACGCAGTATTTT.

A few counts support this clonotype. The DNA for the CDR3 is TGTGCCAGCAGCTTACAGGGGGGCATTCAGTACTTC. This codes for CASSLQGGIQYF. The rearrangement uses TRBV5-5 and TRBJ2-4; the match to TRBD1 covers 8 bases. CDR3 size: 12 residues. Germline CDR1 is SGHKS and CDR2 is YYEKEE (reference sequence). V lost 2 bases, J lost 9 bases, and 1 base stayed unmatched. The full variable domain, in which reference TRBV5-5 and TRBJ2-4 provide the parts outside the CDR3, is DAGVTQSPTHLIKTRGQQVTLRCSPISGHKSVSWYQQVLGQGPQFIFQYYEKEERGRGNFPDRFSARQFPNYSSELNVNALLLGDSALYLCASSLQGGIQYFGAGTRLSVL.

This clonotype was detected ten times or more. V is TRBV29-1 and J is TRBJ1-1; possible D gene TRBD1, 6 bases. CDR1 and CDR2 from the germline V gene are SQVTM and ANQGSEA. The CDR3 is made up of 10 amino acids. V lost 6 bases, J lost 8 bases, and 10 bases lay in between. DNA of the CDR3: TGCAGCGTCGCCCAGGGGGAAGCTTTCTTT. Its protein is CSVAQGEAFF. Drawing the rest from reference TRBV29-1 and TRBJ1-1, the complete variable domain is SAVISQKPSRDICQRGTSLTIQCQVDSQVTMMFWYRQQPGQSLTLIATANQGSEATYESGFVIDKFPISRPNLTFSTLTVSNMSPEDSSIYLCSVAQGEAFFGQGTRLTVV.

This clonotype was seen only a few times. The rearrangement uses TRBV7-9 and TRBJ2-7, with D hard to call. Trimming stripped 7 bases from V and 7 bases from J, with 17 bases between. The V gene's germline CDR1 is SEHNR and CDR2 FQNEAQ (reference sequence). The CDR3 has 13 amino acids. The CDR3 region is CASTARWVGEQYF. Here the CDR3 DNA reads TGTGCCAGCACCGCGAGATGGGTGGGGGAGCAGTACTTC.

This clonotype occurred many times. V is TRBV7-3 and J is TRBJ2-1; TRBD2 matches 13 bases. This CDR3 is 16 amino acids long. Germline CDR1 SGHTA, CDR2 FQGTGA. V shed 1 base, J shed 7 bases, and the junction held 4 bases outside the gene matches. CDR3 sequence (DNA): TGTGCCAGCAGCTTAATGGGGACTAGCGGGATAAATGAGCAGTTCTTC. Translation: CASSLMGTSGINEQFF.

This clonotype was recorded a few times. V gene TRBV4-3 combines with J gene TRBJ2-3; no definite D call. Trimming cost V 0 bases and J 1 base, with 8 bases left between them. Germline-derived CDR1 and CDR2 are LGHNA and YSLEER. This CDR3 is 15 amino acids long. This CDR3 is CASSQDLVGTDTQYF. The CDR3, as DNA: TGCGCCAGCAGCCAAGATCTGGTCGGCACAGATACGCAGTATTTT.

This clonotype was seen only a few times. This chain joins TRBV5-1 and TRBJ1-1; the D is unclear. Germline lookup yields CDR1 SGHRS and CDR2 YFSETQ. V gave up 8 bases and J gave up 3 bases, with 14 bases separating them. There are 13 residues in the CDR3. The CDR3 is CASRTEIDTEAFF. In DNA, the CDR3 is TGCGCCAGTCGGACGGAAATTGACACTGAAGCTTTCTTT. The full variable domain, its missing parts supplied by reference TRBV5-1 and TRBJ1-1, is KAGVTQTPRYLIKTRGQQVTLSCSPISGHRSVSWYQQTPGQGLQFLFEYFSETQRNKGNFPGRFSGRQFSNSRSEMNVSTLELGDSALYLCASRTEIDTEAFFGQGTRLTVV.

The CDR3 bases are TGTGCCACCAGCGGGGGATCTCCCGGAGGGGGTGAGCAGTTCTTC. Translation: CATSGGSPGGGEQFF. J is TRBJ2-1 and V is TRBV24-1; D tentatively reads TRBD1 or TRBD2 (6 bases each). This CDR3 spans 15 amino acids. Germline CDR1 and CDR2: KGHDR and SFDVKD. V lost 7 bases to trimming and J lost 9 bases, with 21 bases between them.

The chain recombines TRBV18 with TRBJ1-6; 7 positions agree with TRBD1. Germline V gene data show CDR1 as KGHSH and CDR2 as LQKENI. V was pared by 6 bases and J by 8 bases, with 4 bases of the junction left unmatched. This CDR3 is built from 13 residues. CDR3: CASSTGVDSPLHF. The CDR3 coding sequence is TGTGCCAGCTCCACAGGGGTGGATTCACCCCTCCACTTT.

The V gene is TRBV6-2 or TRBV6-3, the J gene TRBJ2-1; tentatively, D is TRBD2 (6 bases). The CDR3 sequence is 15 residues long. Germline loops: CDR1 MNHEY, CDR2 SVGEGT. Trimming removed 2 bases at V and 9 bases at J, with 17 bases between. The CDR3, as DNA: TGTGCCAGCAGTTACGGAATACTAGCTTTGGGTGAGCAGTTCTTC. Translated: CASSYGILALGEQFF.

V and J are TRBV20-1 and TRBJ2-2, with a tentative D call TRBD2 (6 bases). The V gene lost 6 bases and the J gene lost 0 bases, with 14 bases spanning the gap. Germline V lookup: CDR1 DFQATT, CDR2 SNEGSKA (reference sequence). The CDR3 runs 15 residues. The CDR3, as DNA: TGCAGTGCAGGGACTCCAACAGCGAACACCGGGGAGCTGTTTTTT. This sequence encodes CSAGTPTANTGELFF.

This clonotype was seen more than once but under ten times. The gene calls are TRBV5-5 and TRBJ2-1, with 10 bases that match TRBD2. Germline CDR1 and CDR2: SGHKS and YYEKEE (reference sequence). The CDR3 length is 15 residues. Losses at the gene ends were 2 bases for V and 6 bases for J; bases not matched to a gene: 5. The CDR3 DNA reads as TGTGCCAGCAGCTTCCCGGGGACTAGCGCCAATGAGCAGTTCTTC. This codes for CASSFPGTSANEQFF. Full variable domain (remainder filled in from reference TRBV5-5 and TRBJ2-1): DAGVTQSPTHLIKTRGQQVTLRCSPISGHKSVSWYQQVLGQGPQFIFQYYEKEERGRGNFPDRFSARQFPNYSSELNVNALLLGDSALYLCASSFPGTSANEQFFGPGTRLTVL.

The chain recombines TRBV7-9 with TRBJ2-3, with a tentative D call TRBD2 (5 bases). Looked up from germline, CDR1 is SEHNR and CDR2 is FQNEAQ (reference sequence). The CDR3 runs 16 residues. V lost 2 bases to trimming and J lost 4 bases, with 16 bases between them. The CDR3 nucleotides read TGTGCCAGCAGCTTAATATTAGCGCGAAACCCAGATACGCAGTATTTT. Amino acid sequence: CASSLILARNPDTQYF.

This clonotype appeared a few times. The V and J genes are TRBV15 and TRBJ2-7; D is unclear. Trimming took off 6 bases at V and 6 bases at J, with 12 bases between the two ends. The CDR3 runs 12 residues. CDR1 is LNHNV, CDR2 YYDKDF, per germline (reference sequence). CDR3 residues: CATSGIRAEQYF. The CDR3 region has the DNA TGTGCCACCAGTGGGATAAGGGCCGAGCAGTACTTC.